Below, 15 T cell receptor beta chains from the same sample are listed, as sequenced in a study of T cell repertoires in cytomegalovirus infection. TCRdb reprocessed the reads with MiXCR, giving one entry per CDR3 protein. The table includes fewer than 550,000 distinct CDR3 sequences, 30% to 40% detected once. Specimen: PBMCs. Receptor source: a human donor in good health (CMV status not recorded). Some clones in this sample may be carry-over from other donors' samples.

The chain carries TRBV10-3 and TRBJ2-1; 7 bases line up with TRBD2. V shed 0 bases, J shed 8 bases, and the junction held 7 bases outside the gene matches. The germline V gene encodes CDR1 ENHRY and CDR2 SYGVKD. This CDR3 spans 15 amino acids. This CDR3 is CAISESRGVGDEQFF. CDR3 nucleotide sequence: TGTGCCATCAGTGAGTCACGGGGGGTGGGAGATGAGCAGTTCTTC.

The gene calls are TRBV2 and TRBJ2-1; D unclear. The CDR3 loop spans 14 amino acids. From germline, CDR1 is SNHLY and CDR2 FYNNEI. The V end lost 9 bases, the J end lost 0 bases, and 12 bases lay between the germline ends. In nucleotides, the CDR3 is TGTGCCAGTTGGACGCCCAGCTCCTACAATGAGCAGTTCTTC. It encodes CASWTPSSYNEQFF.

V is TRBV10-3 and J is TRBJ1-1, with 7 bases identical to TRBD1. With 4 bases clipped from V and 1 base from J, the junction kept 15 bases outside the gene matches. The CDR3 runs 18 residues. Germline V lookup: CDR1 ENHRY, CDR2 SYGVKD. The CDR3 loop reads CAISVNLGQDLRNTEAFF. CDR3 bases: TGTGCCATCAGTGTTAATTTAGGACAGGACCTAAGGAACACTGAAGCTTTCTTT.

V is TRBV27 and J is TRBJ1-1; 8 bases match TRBD1. The CDR3 spans 14 residues. Looked up from germline, CDR1 is MNHEY and CDR2 is SMNVEV (reference sequence). Trimming removed 7 bases from V and 3 bases from J; junction bases left unmatched: 7. CDR3 sequence: CASIRQGRDTEAFF. The CDR3 DNA is TGTGCCAGCATTAGACAGGGGCGGGACACTGAAGCTTTCTTT.

V is TRBV20-1 and J is TRBJ2-5; 10 nucleotides align to TRBD2. This CDR3 comprises 16 residues. The germline V gene encodes CDR1 DFQATT and CDR2 SNEGSKA (reference sequence). Trimming removed 3 bases from V and 5 bases from J; junction bases left unmatched: 12. The CDR3 sequence: CSASPSSGGDRETQYF. The CDR3 nucleotides read TGCAGTGCTAGCCCGTCAAGCGGGGGGGACCGGGAGACCCAGTACTTC.

This clonotype has ten or more counts. V gene TRBV28 combines with J gene TRBJ2-7, with D unclear. Trimming left V 7 bases short and J 0 bases short, with 10 bases between. This CDR3 region has 13 residues. The germline V gene has CDR1 MDHEN and CDR2 SYDVKM. CDR3 sequence: CASKTQSSYEQYF. CDR3 coding DNA: TGTGCCAGCAAAACACAGAGCTCCTACGAGCAGTACTTC.

This sequence joins TRBV28 and TRBJ2-5; D not resolved. Germline CDR1 is MDHEN and CDR2 is SYDVKM. The V gene lost 2 bases and the J gene lost 3 bases, with 7 bases spanning the gap. The CDR3 is 13 amino acids. DNA of the CDR3: TGTGCCAGCAGTTTAACAGTCGAAGAGACCCAGTACTTC. Its translation: CASSLTVEETQYF.

This clonotype was counted many times. The chain links TRBV28 to TRBJ1-5, with D possibly TRBD1 on 6 matching bases. Trimming took off 4 bases at V and 2 bases at J, with 15 bases between the two ends. The CDR3 contains 16 residues. Germline CDR1 and CDR2: MDHEN and SYDVKM. The CDR3 nucleotides are TGTGCCAGCAGTTCACATACAGGGAACGGCAATCAGCCCCAGCATTTT. This encodes CASSSHTGNGNQPQHF.

The V call is TRBV5-6, the J call TRBJ2-4; D ambiguous. Per the germline V gene, CDR1 is SGHDT and CDR2 is YYEEEE. Between the trimmed V and J ends, which lost 2 bases and 0 bases, there was a span of 12 bases. This CDR3 region has 16 residues. The CDR3 nucleotides are TGTGCCAGCAGCTTCTTAGGGCTAGGAGCCAAAAACATTCAGTACTTC. It encodes CASSFLGLGAKNIQYF.

This clonotype is a singleton in its sample. The gene calls are TRBV3-1 and TRBJ2-1; a weak D match, TRBD2 (5 bases). The CDR3 consists of 14 residues. V lost 2 bases, J lost 2 bases, and 7 bases lay in between. Germline V gene lookup returns CDR1 LGHDT and CDR2 YNNKEL (reference sequence). CDR3 DNA sequence: TGTGCCAGCAGCCAATGGGAGACCTACAATGAGCAGTTCTTC. It translates to CASSQWETYNEQFF.

Note on this clonotype: A much more abundant neighbour one base away suggests this may be a read error. This chain connects TRBV7-4 to TRBJ1-2, with a tentative D call TRBD1 (6 bases). This CDR3 is built from 14 residues. CDR1 and CDR2 (germline): SGHVT, SQSDAQ. This chain's CDR3 is CARSLGGADYGYTF. CDR3 coding DNA: TGTGCCAGAAGCTTAGGGGGGGCCGACTATGGCTACACCTTC.

This rearrangement joins TRBV12-3 or TRBV12-4 to TRBJ1-5; TRBD1 might be the D (5 bases). Deletions cut 5 bases from V and 7 bases from J, with 9 bases between. This CDR3 has 12 amino acids. The CDR3 DNA reads as TGTGCCAGCAGTAACCCAGGGCAGCCCCAGCATTTT. It encodes CASSNPGQPQHF.

J is TRBJ1-5 and V is TRBV20-1, with D uncertain. V lost 1 base, J lost 5 bases, and 9 bases lay in between. Germline V gives CDR1 DFQATT, CDR2 SNEGSKA (reference sequence). CDR3 size: 13 residues. The CDR3 bases are TGCAGTGCTAGAGTTGAAATCGATCAGCCCCAGCATTTT. This gives the protein CSARVEIDQPQHF.

The gene calls are TRBV12-3 or TRBV12-4 and TRBJ2-1; 8 bases are a match to TRBD1. Trimming removed 5 bases from V and 7 bases from J; junction bases left unmatched: 10. The CDR3 sequence is 15 residues long. CDR3 protein: CASSPQGAKVNEQFF. The CDR3 bases are TGTGCCAGCAGTCCTCAGGGGGCAAAGGTTAATGAGCAGTTCTTC.

This clonotype came up a few times. J is TRBJ2-3 and V is TRBV5-4, with unresolved D. The CDR3 consists of 14 residues. Germline loops: CDR1 SGHNT, CDR2 YYREEE (reference sequence). Trimming removed 0 bases from V and 6 bases from J, with 11 bases in between. The CDR3 nucleotides read TGTGCCAGCAGCTTGGGGCAGGCCTCCGATACGCAGTATTTT. Translation: CASSLGQASDTQYF.